Following are 15 T cell receptor beta chains from one sample sequenced in a study of shared clonotypes between healthy human individuals. Naive-designated CD8 cells lacked CD45RO, were positively enriched for CCR7, and omitted terminally differentiated effector memory CD45RA+ cells. Sequencing was performed with immunoSEQ multiplex PCR; in TCRdb, only in-frame clones are kept and a portion is missing. The sample has hundreds of thousands of clones, around 92% seen once. Input material: naive CD8+ T cells sorted from blood. The receptor set was obtained from a young man in good health.

The chain employs TRBV29-1 and TRBJ1-1, with D uncertain. The CDR3 covers 11 residues. V lost 7 bases, J lost 3 bases, and 9 bases lay in between. Germline V lookup: CDR1 SQVTM, CDR2 ANQGSEA. The CDR3 DNA is TGCAGCGCCGAGGCGGACACTGAAGCTTTCTTT. It translates to CSAEADTEAFF.

The CDR3 here is CASSQEVQITNEQFF. DNA of the CDR3: TGCGCCAGCAGCCAAGAGGTACAGATAACGAATGAGCAGTTCTTC. The chain has TRBV4-1 and TRBJ2-1; D is uncertain. The germline V and J ends were trimmed by 0 bases and 7 bases, with 13 bases remaining between them. CDR3 length: 15 amino acids. Germline assignment: CDR1 MGHRA and CDR2 YSYEKL.

A few counts support this clone. For the CDR3, the DNA is TGTGCCAGCAGCCATAGGGAGGGCTACAATGAGCAGTTCTTC. This sequence encodes CASSHREGYNEQFF. V is TRBV5-8 and J is TRBJ2-1; 7 nucleotides agree with TRBD2. Germline values: CDR1 SGHTS, CDR2 YDEGEE. The CDR3 covers 14 residues. Germline trimming cut 4 bases from V and 3 bases from J; bases unmatched to any gene: 4.

The chain couples TRBV6-6 to TRBJ2-1; unclear D gene. This CDR3 is 12 amino acids long. V lost 2 bases and J 10 bases, leaving 9 bases between the germline ends. In germline, CDR1 is MNHNY, CDR2 SVGAGI (reference sequence). CDR3 nucleotide sequence: TGTGCCAGCAGTTACGGACCGTCAGAGCAGTTCTTC. Its protein product is CASSYGPSEQFF.

This chain uses TRBV7-2 with TRBJ1-3; D remains unclear. V lost 5 bases and J lost 0, with 17 bases in between. CDR1 is SGHTA and CDR2 is FQGNSA in the germline V gene. The CDR3 has 17 amino acids. The CDR3 nucleotides read TGTGCCAGCAGCCGAAGCCCCCATGCCATCTCTGGAAACACCATATATTTT. Protein: CASSRSPHAISGNTIYF.

The chain links TRBV7-9 to TRBJ2-2; 14 positions match TRBD2. CDR1 and CDR2 (germline): SEHNR, FQNEAQ (reference sequence). The CDR3 totals 17 residues. Trimming removed 1 base from V and 5 bases from J; junction bases left unmatched: 3. This chain's CDR3 is CASSLGLAGGRTGELFF. For the CDR3, the DNA is TGTGCCAGCAGCTTAGGACTAGCGGGAGGGCGAACCGGGGAGCTGTTTTTT.

The chain links TRBV14 to TRBJ2-7; D unclear. This CDR3 region has 13 residues. V was clipped by 3 bases and J by 5 bases, with 11 bases between them. Germline loops: CDR1 SGHDN, CDR2 FVKESK. CDR3 bases: TGTGCCAGCAGCCACCTCCATTTCGACGAGCAGTACTTC. Protein sequence: CASSHLHFDEQYF.

The V call is TRBV5-1, the J call TRBJ2-1; TRBD2 aligns across 10 bases. The germline CDR1 and CDR2 sequences are SGHRS and YFSETQ. V was pared by 3 bases and J by 4 bases, with 7 bases of the junction left unmatched. There are 16 residues in the CDR3. This CDR3 is CASSSISGREYNEQFF. The CDR3 nucleotides are TGCGCCAGCAGCTCAATCAGCGGGAGGGAGTACAATGAGCAGTTCTTC.

The CDR3, as DNA: TGCGCCAGCTCGGGACACTGGAACTATGGCTACACCTTC. It encodes CASSGHWNYGYTF. The chain carries TRBV10-2 and TRBJ1-2; D is possibly TRBD1 (6 bases). Per the germline V gene, CDR1 is WSHSY and CDR2 is SAAADI. V lost 8 bases and J 2 bases, leaving 12 bases between the germline ends. The CDR3 has 13 residues.

The V gene is TRBV11-2, the J gene TRBJ2-7; D unclear. The CDR3 covers 15 residues. Germline loops: CDR1 SGHAT, CDR2 FQNNGV. Trimming shortened V by 6 bases and J by 0 bases, and 15 bases separated the two germline ends. The CDR3: CASRKSPLSSYEQYF. The DNA of the CDR3 is TGTGCCAGCAGAAAAAGCCCTCTAAGCTCCTACGAGCAGTACTTC. Looking up the rest from reference TRBV11-2 and TRBJ2-7 gives the full variable domain: EAGVAQSPRYKIIEKRQSVAFWCNPISGHATLYWYQQILGQGPKLLIQFQNNGVVDDSQLPKDRFSAERLKGVDSTLKIQPAKLEDSAVYLCASRKSPLSSYEQYFGPGTRLTVT.

The rearrangement joins TRBV19 to TRBJ1-4; D gene ambiguous. The CDR3 sequence is 12 residues long. The germline V gene encodes CDR1 LNHDA and CDR2 SQIVND (reference sequence). The V and J ends lost 3 bases and 10 bases respectively, with 9 bases between them. The CDR3 sequence is CASSIPGAKLFF. CDR3 bases: TGTGCCAGTAGTATTCCGGGAGCAAAACTGTTTTTT.

The genes are TRBV4-3 and TRBJ1-5, with no clear D. The V end lost 1 base, the J end lost 2 bases, and 27 bases lay between the germline ends. The CDR3 has 21 amino acids. Looked up from germline, CDR1 is LGHNA and CDR2 is YSLEER. As DNA, the CDR3 is TGCGCCAGCAGCCAAGGGATAAGGGAGGGTGGGGTAAGATTGGGCAATCAGCCCCAGCATTTT. This sequence encodes CASSQGIREGGVRLGNQPQHF.

This chain uses TRBV4-3 with TRBJ2-3; D gene ambiguous. Per the germline V gene, CDR1 is LGHNA and CDR2 is YSLEER. The CDR3 consists of 10 residues. V was clipped by 1 base and J by 9 bases, with 2 bases between them. The CDR3 bases are TGCGCCAGCAGCCAAGGGACGCAGTATTTT. It encodes CASSQGTQYF.

The rearrangement joins TRBV5-6 to TRBJ2-2, with 10 bases aligning to TRBD2. Unmatched junction bases numbered 6, after V lost 3 bases and J lost 4 bases. The germline V gene has CDR1 SGHDT and CDR2 YYEEEE. The CDR3 has 16 amino acids. The DNA for the CDR3 is TGTGCCAGCAGCTCCTGGACTAGCGGACGCACCGGGGAGCTGTTTTTT. It specifies CASSSWTSGRTGELFF. Full variable domain (outside the CDR3, taken from reference TRBV5-6 and TRBJ2-2): DAGVTQSPTHLIKTRGQQVTLRCSPKSGHDTVSWYQQALGQGPQFIFQYYEEEERQRGNFPDRFSGHQFPNYSSELNVNALLLGDSALYLCASSSWTSGRTGELFFGEGSRLTVL.

This clone showed up just once. The chain employs TRBV2 and TRBJ2-3, with D perhaps TRBD1 (6 bases). The CDR3 runs to 16 residues. Germline values: CDR1 SNHLY, CDR2 FYNNEI. V dropped 1 base and J dropped 2 bases, with 13 bases sitting between them. CDR3: CASSEGEGVYTDTQYF. CDR3 bases: TGTGCCAGCAGTGAAGGAGAGGGGGTATACACAGATACGCAGTATTTT.